These 12 T cell receptor beta chains originate from one sample sequenced in a study of T-cell memory formation after mild COVID-19. TCRdb recomputed calls from the 5' RACE reads with MiXCR, one row per CDR3 protein. The sample has 250,000 to 300,000 distinct CDR3 sequences; 15% to 20% are singletons. Source material: PBMCs or a T cell subset sorted from them (not recorded which). These receptors originate from a man younger than 30 who had mild COVID-19 (a few samples of this study predate the infection). Cell type and time point are not known.

This clonotype was counted between two and nine times. J is TRBJ2-1 and V is TRBV5-1, with D tentatively TRBD1 (5 bases). The ends were cut back, 0 bases at V and 5 bases at J, with 21 bases in the middle. Germline-derived CDR1 and CDR2 are SGHRS and YFSETQ. The CDR3 covers 18 residues. CDR3 protein: CASSLGGPYRSGNNEQFF. The CDR3 DNA reads as TGCGCCAGCAGCTTGGGGGGCCCGTATAGGTCAGGCAACAATGAGCAGTTCTTC.

Ten or more counts support this clonotype. This chain links TRBV7-2 with TRBJ1-6; D is unclear. The length of the CDR3 is 15 residues. The V end lost 5 bases, the J end lost 9 bases, and 17 bases lay between the germline ends. CDR1 is SGHTA, CDR2 FQGNSA, per germline. The CDR3 nucleotides are TGTGCCAGCAGCCCCGAGGGAAGGGCGGGTTCACCCCTCCACTTT. This codes for CASSPEGRAGSPLHF. Full variable domain (missing parts from reference TRBV7-2 and TRBJ1-6): GAGVSQSPSNKVTEKGKDVELRCDPISGHTALYWYRQSLGQGLEFLIYFQGNSAPDKSGLPSDRFSAERTGGSVSTLTIQRTQQEDSAVYLCASSPEGRAGSPLHFGNGTRLTVT.

This clonotype was seen ten or more times. The rearrangement joins TRBV5-1 to TRBJ2-5, with D tentatively TRBD1 (6 bases). Deletions cut 2 bases from V and 5 bases from J, with 13 bases between. The CDR3 contains 14 residues. Germline V gene sequence: CDR1 SGHRS, CDR2 YFSETQ. The CDR3 protein is CASSFGRGAETQYF. CDR3 sequence (DNA): TGCGCCAGCAGCTTTGGCAGGGGCGCGGAGACCCAGTACTTC.

This clonotype appeared a few times. The chain joins TRBV3-1 to TRBJ2-7; D is undetermined. CDR3 length equals 12 residues. V lost 0 bases to trimming and J lost 6 bases, with 6 bases between them. CDR1 is LGHDT, CDR2 YNNKEL, per germline (reference sequence). CDR3 in DNA: TGTGCCAGCAGCCAAGATCGCCGCGAGCAGTACTTC. It encodes CASSQDRREQYF.

This clonotype was counted at least ten times. V gene TRBV6-5 combines with J gene TRBJ2-1, with D uncertain. From germline, CDR1 is MNHEY and CDR2 SVGAGI. The length of the CDR3 is 15 residues. The germline V and J ends were trimmed by 2 bases and 0 bases, with 8 bases remaining between them. As DNA, the CDR3 is TGTGCCAGCAGTTACCGGTACGGCTCCTACAATGAGCAGTTCTTC. Translation: CASSYRYGSYNEQFF.

The chain uses TRBV4-1 and TRBJ2-3, with D hard to call. CDR1 and CDR2 (germline): MGHRA, YSYEKL. CDR3 length: 15 residues. Trimming removed 1 base from V and 1 base from J, with 9 bases in between. The CDR3 sequence: CASSQVVGGTDTQYF. The CDR3 DNA follows: TGCGCCAGCAGCCAAGTAGTTGGGGGCACAGATACGCAGTATTTT.

In regard to this clonotype: With a much larger clone just one base away, this may be a read error. The rearrangement uses TRBV3-1 and TRBJ1-1; the D gene is possibly TRBD1 (6 bases). The V and J ends lost 6 bases and 8 bases respectively, with 10 bases between them. CDR1 and CDR2 (germline): LGHDT, YNNKEL (reference sequence). The CDR3 sequence is 11 residues long. In DNA, the CDR3 is TGTGCCAGCAGACATACAGGGGAAGCTTTCTTT. Translating it yields CASRHTGEAFF.

This clonotype has only a few counts. V gene TRBV5-1 combines with J gene TRBJ2-3, with unresolved D. Germline CDR1 reads SGHRS; CDR2 reads YFSETQ. CDR3 length: 15 residues. Trimming took 4 bases from V and 2 from J, leaving 14 bases between them. The CDR3 loop is CASSIGRPHTDTQYF. DNA for the CDR3: TGCGCCAGCAGCATCGGACGCCCTCACACAGATACGCAGTATTTT.

This chain links TRBV7-8 with TRBJ2-3; 10 nucleotides line up with TRBD2. The CDR3 loop spans 16 amino acids. Germline V gene lookup returns CDR1 SGHVS and CDR2 FQNEAQ. Germline trimming cut 5 bases from V and 0 bases from J; bases unmatched to any gene: 5. CDR3 region: CASSLSSGGSTDTQYF. The CDR3 nucleotides read TGTGCCAGCAGCCTCTCTAGCGGGGGTAGCACAGATACGCAGTATTTT.

The chain uses TRBV12-3 or TRBV12-4 and TRBJ2-3, with unresolved D. Trimming removed 8 bases from V and 2 bases from J, with 11 bases in between. The CDR3 has 13 amino acids. The CDR3, as DNA: TGTGCCAGCTCTATCACCCTCACAGATACGCAGTATTTT. It codes for CASSITLTDTQYF.

This chain links TRBV28 with TRBJ2-7; D may be TRBD1 (6 bases). The germline V gene encodes CDR1 MDHEN and CDR2 SYDVKM. The CDR3 covers 16 residues. Trimming removed 6 bases from V and 1 base from J, with 19 bases in between. For the CDR3, the DNA is TGTGCCAGCAGCACACAGGGACACGGATGGTCCTACGAGCAGTACGTC. Protein: CASSTQGHGWSYEQYV.

This clonotype was seen only a few times. This chain links TRBV12-3 or TRBV12-4 with TRBJ1-1; D is perhaps TRBD1 (6 bases). The CDR3 runs 14 residues. V lost 8 bases to trimming and J lost 3 bases, with 16 bases between them. The CDR3, as DNA: TGTGCCAGCGGGGGGCCTTCCCGGGACACTGAAGCTTTCTTT. Protein product: CASGGPSRDTEAFF.